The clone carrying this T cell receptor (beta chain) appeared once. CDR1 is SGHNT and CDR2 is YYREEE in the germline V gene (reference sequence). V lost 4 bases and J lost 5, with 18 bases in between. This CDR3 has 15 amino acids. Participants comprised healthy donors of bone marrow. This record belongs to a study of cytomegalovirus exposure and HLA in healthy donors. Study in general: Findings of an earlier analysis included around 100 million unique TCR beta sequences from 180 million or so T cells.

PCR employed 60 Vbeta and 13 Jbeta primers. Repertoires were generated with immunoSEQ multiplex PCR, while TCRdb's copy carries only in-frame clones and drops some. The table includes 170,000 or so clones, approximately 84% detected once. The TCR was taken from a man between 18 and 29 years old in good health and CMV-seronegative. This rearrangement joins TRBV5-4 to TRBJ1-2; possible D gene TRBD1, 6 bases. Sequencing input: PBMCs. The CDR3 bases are TGTGCCAGCAGCCCCGGCGGGGGGGCGTATTATGGCTACACCTTC. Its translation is CASSPGGGAYYGYTF.